Described below is a single TCR beta chain sequence and its context. Its antigen is undetermined. Patients were excluded for autoimmune disease history or systemic immunosuppression. The data were obtained in a study of OX40 agonist ivuxolimab in advanced cancers. Whole-study results and caveats: The 0.1-3.0 mg/kg partial responders had among the lowest clonal expansion. Within 6 weeks, CD4+ and CD8+ blood T cells expanded clonally at 0.1 to 3.0 mg/kg.

Assay: immunoSEQ multiplex PCR; the TCRdb copy retains only in-frame clones and omits some. The table includes approximately 9,500 clones, roughly 67% detected once. CDR1 and CDR2 (germline): SGDLS, YYNGEE. The CDR3 spans 16 residues. Germline trimming cut 3 bases from V and 2 bases from J; bases unmatched to any gene: 10. The specimen comprised CD4+ or CD8+ T cells sorted from blood, sampled in a trial of the OX40 agonist ivuxolimab. The rearrangement uses TRBV9 and TRBJ1-1; TRBD1 agrees at 7 bases. This receptor was obtained from an adult with an advanced solid tumor such as melanoma, head and neck, liver or kidney cancer. CDR3 loop: CASSASLGQINTEAFF. The CDR3, as DNA: TGTGCCAGCAGCGCCTCCCTGGGACAGATTAACACTGAAGCTTTCTTT.